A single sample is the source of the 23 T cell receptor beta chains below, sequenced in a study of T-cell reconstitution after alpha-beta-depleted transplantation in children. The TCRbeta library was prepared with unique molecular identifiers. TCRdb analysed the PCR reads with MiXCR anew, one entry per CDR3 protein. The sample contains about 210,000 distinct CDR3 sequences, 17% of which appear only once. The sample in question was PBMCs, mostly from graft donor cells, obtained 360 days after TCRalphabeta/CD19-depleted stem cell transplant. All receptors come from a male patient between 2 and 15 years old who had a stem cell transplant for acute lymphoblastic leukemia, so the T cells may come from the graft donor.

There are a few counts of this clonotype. As DNA, the CDR3 is TGTGCCAGCAGCCAAGATCTCGGCACCTACTACGAGCAGTACTTC. It translates to CASSQDLGTYYEQYF. The chain links TRBV4-2 to TRBJ2-7, with unresolved D. V was shortened by 0 bases and J by 3 bases, with 12 bases between the two germline ends. The CDR3 totals 15 residues. Germline V CDR1 and CDR2: LGHNA, YNFKEQ.

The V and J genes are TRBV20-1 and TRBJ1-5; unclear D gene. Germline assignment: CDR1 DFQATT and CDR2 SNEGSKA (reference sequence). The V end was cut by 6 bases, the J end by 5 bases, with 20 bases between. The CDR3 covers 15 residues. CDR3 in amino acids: CSARPSGPADQPQHF. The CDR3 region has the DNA TGCAGTGCCAGACCTTCTGGACCGGCAGATCAGCCCCAGCATTTT.

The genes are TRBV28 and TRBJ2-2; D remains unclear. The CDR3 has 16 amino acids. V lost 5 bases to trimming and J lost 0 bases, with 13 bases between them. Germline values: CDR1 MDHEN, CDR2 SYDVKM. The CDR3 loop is CASSPYGQSNTGELFF. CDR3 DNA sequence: TGTGCCAGCAGTCCCTACGGTCAGTCGAACACCGGGGAGCTGTTTTTT.

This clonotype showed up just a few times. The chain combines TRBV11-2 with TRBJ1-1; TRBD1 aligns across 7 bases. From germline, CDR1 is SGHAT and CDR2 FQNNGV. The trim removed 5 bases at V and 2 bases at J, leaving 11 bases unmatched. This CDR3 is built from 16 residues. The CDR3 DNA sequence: TGTGCCAGCAGCCTTATACCGACAGGGTTTAACACTGAAGCTTTCTTT. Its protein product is CASSLIPTGFNTEAFF.

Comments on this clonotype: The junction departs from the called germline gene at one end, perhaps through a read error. CDR3 nucleotide sequence: TGCGCCTTCTTGGGGGAGTACTTC. It is translated as CAFLGEYF. This chain connects TRBV15 to TRBJ2-7; D may match TRBD1 or TRBD2 (5 bases each). The CDR3 is 8 residues long. Germline V CDR1 and CDR2: LNHNV, YYDKDF (reference sequence).

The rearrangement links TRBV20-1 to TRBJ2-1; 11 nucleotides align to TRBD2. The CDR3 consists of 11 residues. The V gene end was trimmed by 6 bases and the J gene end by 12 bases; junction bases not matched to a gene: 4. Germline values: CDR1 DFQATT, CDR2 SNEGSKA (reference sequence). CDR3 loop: CSALAGGMQFF. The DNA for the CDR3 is TGCAGTGCCTTAGCGGGGGGGATGCAGTTCTTC.

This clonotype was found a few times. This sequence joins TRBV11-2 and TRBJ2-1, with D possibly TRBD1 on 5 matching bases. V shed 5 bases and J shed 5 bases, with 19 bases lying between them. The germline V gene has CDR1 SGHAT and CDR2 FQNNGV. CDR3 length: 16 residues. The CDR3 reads CASSPVWGGLNNEQFF. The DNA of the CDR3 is TGTGCCAGCAGCCCTGTATGGGGCGGATTAAACAATGAGCAGTTCTTC.

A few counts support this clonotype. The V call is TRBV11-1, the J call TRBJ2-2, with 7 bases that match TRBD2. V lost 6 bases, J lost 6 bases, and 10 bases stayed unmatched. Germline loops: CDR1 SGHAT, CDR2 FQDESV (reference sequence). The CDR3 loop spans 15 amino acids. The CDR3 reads CASSIKEAGSGELFF. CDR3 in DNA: TGTGCCAGCAGTATAAAGGAAGCGGGATCCGGGGAGCTGTTTTTT.

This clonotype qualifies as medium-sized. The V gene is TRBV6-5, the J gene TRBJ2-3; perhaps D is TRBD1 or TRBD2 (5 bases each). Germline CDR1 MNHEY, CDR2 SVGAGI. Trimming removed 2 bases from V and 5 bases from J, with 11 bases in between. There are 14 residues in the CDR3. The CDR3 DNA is TGTGCCAGCAGTTACGGGACCCCGCGAGATACGCAGTATTTT. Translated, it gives CASSYGTPRDTQYF.

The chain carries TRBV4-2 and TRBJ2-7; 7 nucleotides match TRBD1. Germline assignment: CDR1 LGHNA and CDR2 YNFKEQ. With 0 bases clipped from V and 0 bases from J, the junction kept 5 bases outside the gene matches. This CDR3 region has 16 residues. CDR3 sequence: CASSQEGDRSSYEQYF. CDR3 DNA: TGTGCCAGCAGCCAAGAGGGGGACAGAAGCTCCTACGAGCAGTACTTC.

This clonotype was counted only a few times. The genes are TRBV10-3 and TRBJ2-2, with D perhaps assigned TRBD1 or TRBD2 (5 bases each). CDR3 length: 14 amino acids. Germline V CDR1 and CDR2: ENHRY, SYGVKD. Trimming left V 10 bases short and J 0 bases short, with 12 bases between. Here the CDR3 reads CASAGTANTGELFF. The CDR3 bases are TGTGCCAGTGCCGGGACGGCGAACACCGGGGAGCTGTTTTTT.

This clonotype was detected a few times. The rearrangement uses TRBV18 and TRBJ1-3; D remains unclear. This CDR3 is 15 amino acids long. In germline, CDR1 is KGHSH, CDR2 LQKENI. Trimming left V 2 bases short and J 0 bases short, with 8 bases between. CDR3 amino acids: CASSPGGSSGNTIYF. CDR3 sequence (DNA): TGTGCCAGCTCACCAGGAGGCAGCTCTGGAAACACCATATATTTT.

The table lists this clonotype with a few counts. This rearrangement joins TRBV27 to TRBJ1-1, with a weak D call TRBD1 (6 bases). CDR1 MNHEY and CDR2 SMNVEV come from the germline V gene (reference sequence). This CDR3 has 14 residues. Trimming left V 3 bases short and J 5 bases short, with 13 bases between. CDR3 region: CASSLKRTVTEAFF. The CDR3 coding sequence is TGTGCCAGCAGTTTGAAAAGGACAGTAACTGAAGCTTTCTTT.

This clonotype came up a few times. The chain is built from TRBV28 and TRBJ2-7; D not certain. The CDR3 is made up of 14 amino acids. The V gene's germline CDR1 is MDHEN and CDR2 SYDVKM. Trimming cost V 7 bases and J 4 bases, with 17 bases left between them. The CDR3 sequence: CASTWSDKPYEQYF. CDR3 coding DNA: TGTGCCAGCACCTGGAGTGACAAGCCTTACGAGCAGTACTTC.

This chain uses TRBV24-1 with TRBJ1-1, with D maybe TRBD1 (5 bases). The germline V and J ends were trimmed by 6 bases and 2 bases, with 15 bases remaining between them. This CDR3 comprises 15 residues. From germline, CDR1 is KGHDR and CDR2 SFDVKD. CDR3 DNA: TGTGCCACCAGTATCGGCGGGGCGGGAAACACTGAAGCTTTCTTT. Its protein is CATSIGGAGNTEAFF.

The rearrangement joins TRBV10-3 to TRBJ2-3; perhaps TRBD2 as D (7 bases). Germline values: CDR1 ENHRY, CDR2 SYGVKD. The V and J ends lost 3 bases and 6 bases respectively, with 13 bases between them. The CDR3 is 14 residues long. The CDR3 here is CAISEGRGSDTQYF. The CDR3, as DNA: TGTGCCATCAGTGAAGGGAGGGGGTCGGATACGCAGTATTTT.

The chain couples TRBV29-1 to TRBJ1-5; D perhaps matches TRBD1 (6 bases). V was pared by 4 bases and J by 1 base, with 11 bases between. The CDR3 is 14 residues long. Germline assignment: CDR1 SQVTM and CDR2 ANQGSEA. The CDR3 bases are TGCAGCGTTGCGGGGGCAGGGAGCAATCAGCCCCAGCATTTT. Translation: CSVAGAGSNQPQHF.

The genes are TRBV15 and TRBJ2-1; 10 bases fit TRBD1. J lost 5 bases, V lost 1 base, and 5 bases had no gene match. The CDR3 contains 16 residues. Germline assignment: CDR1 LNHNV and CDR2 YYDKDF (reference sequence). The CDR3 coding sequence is TGTGCCACCAGCAGAGGGGCGGGACAGGGGAACAATGAGCAGTTCTTC. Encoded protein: CATSRGAGQGNNEQFF.

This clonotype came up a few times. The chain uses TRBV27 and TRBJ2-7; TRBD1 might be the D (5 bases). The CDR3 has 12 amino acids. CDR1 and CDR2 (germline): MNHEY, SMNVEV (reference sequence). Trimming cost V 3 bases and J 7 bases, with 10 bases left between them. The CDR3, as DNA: TGTGCCAGCAGTTTCTCAGGGATAGAGCAGTACTTC. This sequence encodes CASSFSGIEQYF.

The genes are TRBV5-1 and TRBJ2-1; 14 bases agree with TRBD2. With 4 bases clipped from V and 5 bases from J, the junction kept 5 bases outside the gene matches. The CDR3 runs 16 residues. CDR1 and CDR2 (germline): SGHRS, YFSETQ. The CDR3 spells CASSTGLAGGNNEQFF. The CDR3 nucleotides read TGCGCCAGCAGCACCGGACTAGCGGGGGGAAACAATGAGCAGTTCTTC.

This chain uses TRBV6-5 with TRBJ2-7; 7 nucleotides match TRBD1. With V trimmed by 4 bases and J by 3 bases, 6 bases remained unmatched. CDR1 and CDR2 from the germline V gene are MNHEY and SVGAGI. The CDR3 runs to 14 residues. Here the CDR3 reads CASSFTGQNYEQYF. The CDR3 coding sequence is TGTGCCAGCAGTTTCACGGGACAGAACTACGAGCAGTACTTC.

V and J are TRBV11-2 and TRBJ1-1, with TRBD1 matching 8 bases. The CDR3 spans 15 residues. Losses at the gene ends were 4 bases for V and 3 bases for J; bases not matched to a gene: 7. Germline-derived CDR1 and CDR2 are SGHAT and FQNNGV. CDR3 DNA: TGTGCCAGCAGCTCAGGACAGGGAGGGGACACTGAAGCTTTCTTT. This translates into CASSSGQGGDTEAFF.

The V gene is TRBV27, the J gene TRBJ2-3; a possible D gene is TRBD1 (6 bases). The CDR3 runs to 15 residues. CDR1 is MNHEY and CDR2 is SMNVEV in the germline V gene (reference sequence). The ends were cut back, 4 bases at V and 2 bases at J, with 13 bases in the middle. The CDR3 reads CASSSRQAYTDTQYF. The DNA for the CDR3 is TGTGCCAGCAGTTCGAGACAGGCCTACACAGATACGCAGTATTTT.